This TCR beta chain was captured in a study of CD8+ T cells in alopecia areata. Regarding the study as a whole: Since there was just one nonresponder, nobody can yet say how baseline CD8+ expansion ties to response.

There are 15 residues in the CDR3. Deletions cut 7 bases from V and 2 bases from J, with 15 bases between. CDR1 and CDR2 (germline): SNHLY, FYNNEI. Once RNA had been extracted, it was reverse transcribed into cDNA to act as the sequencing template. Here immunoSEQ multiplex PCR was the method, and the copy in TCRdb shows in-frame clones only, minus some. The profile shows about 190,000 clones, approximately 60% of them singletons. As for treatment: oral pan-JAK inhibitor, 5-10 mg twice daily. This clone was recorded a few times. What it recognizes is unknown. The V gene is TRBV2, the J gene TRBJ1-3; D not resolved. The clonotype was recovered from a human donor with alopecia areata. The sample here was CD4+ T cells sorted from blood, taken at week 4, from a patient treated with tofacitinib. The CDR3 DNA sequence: TGTGCCAGCAAGAGGATTGCTGGGCCTGGAAACACCATATATTTT. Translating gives CASKRIAGPGNTIYF. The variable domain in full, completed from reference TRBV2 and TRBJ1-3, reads EPEVTQTPSHQVTQMGQEVILRCVPISNHLYFYWYRQILGQKVEFLVSFYNNEISEKSEIFDDQFSVERPDGSNFTLKIRSTKLEDSAMYFCASKRIAGPGNTIYFGEGSWLTVV.